This T cell receptor (beta chain) comes out of a study of CD8+CD57+ T cells in acquired aplastic anemia. Study overall: Sorted cells (CD4+ and CD8+) yielded DNA amounts that averaged roughly 3.5 ug. Notes on the study in general: Patients shared some 30 CD8+ CDR3 sequences with controls.

Previously, flow cytometry had revealed CD8+CD57+ cell expansion in the patients chosen for sequencing. Severe acquired aplastic anemia affected all patients. Blood came from patients not yet given any therapy. Genomic DNA acted as the template from which TCR beta VDJ combination and CDR3 sequence profiling were carried out. Via MiXCR, TCRdb re-called the reads, giving one row per CDR3 protein. This sample has 80,000 to 100,000 distinct CDR3 sequences, with about 63% found just once. As regards this clonotype: Its specificity is not known.

Sequencing was done on a sample of sorted CD4+, CD8+, or CD8+CD57+ T cells (not recorded which) from PBMCs. The receptor's source is a human donor with aplastic anemia.

The CDR3: CATNRDRGDEQYF. Written as DNA, the CDR3 is TGTGCCACAAACCGGGACAGGGGGGACGAGCAGTACTTC. The rearrangement joins TRBV15 to TRBJ2-7; 11 bases map to TRBD1. V was pared by 9 bases and J by 5 bases, with 6 bases of the junction left unmatched. The CDR3 loop spans 13 amino acids. CDR1 is LNHNV and CDR2 is YYDKDF in the germline V gene (reference sequence).